Listed here are 26 T cell receptor beta chains from one sample, sequenced in a study of T cells in Graves' hyperthyroidism and ophthalmopathy. There were TCR beta CDR3 regions amplified from RNA transcripts. The HTBI primer set drove a first-round RT-PCR of the TCR CDR3. TCRdb reanalysed the multiplex PCR reads using MiXCR and keeps one entry per CDR3 protein. The sample shows approximately 380,000 distinct CDR3 sequences, 15% to 20% of them seen only once. Sample: blood. The receptors were gathered from a young man with Graves' ophthalmopathy.

This clonotype was counted only a few times. The chain uses TRBV4-1 and TRBJ1-2; D is unclear. The CDR3 sequence is 13 residues long. Trimming took 1 base from V and 3 from J, leaving 6 bases between them. Germline CDR1 is MGHRA and CDR2 is YSYEKL. CDR3 amino acids: CASSQAPDYGYTF. The CDR3 DNA reads TGCGCCAGCAGCCAAGCTCCGGACTATGGCTACACCTTC.

This clonotype was picked up many times. CDR3 in DNA: TGTGCCAGCAGCTTAGATCAGGGTAACTATGGCTACACCTTC. The encoded protein is CASSLDQGNYGYTF. V is TRBV11-2 and J is TRBJ1-2; TRBD1 might be the D (5 bases). CDR1 SGHAT and CDR2 FQNNGV come from the germline V gene. The CDR3 is made up of 14 amino acids. V was clipped by 0 bases and J by 1 base, with 6 bases between them.

This clonotype was seen repeatedly, ten times or more. The chain employs TRBV28 and TRBJ1-2, with TRBD1 as a possible D gene (5 bases). This CDR3 spans 12 amino acids. Deletions cut 11 bases from V and 3 bases from J, with 13 bases between. Germline values: CDR1 MDHEN, CDR2 SYDVKM. The CDR3 is CASGGRDYGYTF. CDR3 nucleotides: TGTGCCTCCGGAGGCAGGGACTATGGCTACACCTTC.

This clonotype was counted only a few times. The gene calls are TRBV7-8 and TRBJ1-4, with D hard to call. CDR1 SGHVS and CDR2 FQNEAQ come from the germline V gene. V was trimmed by 0 bases and J by 0 bases, leaving 11 bases between them. The CDR3 is made up of 17 amino acids. CDR3 in DNA: TGTGCCAGCAGCTTAGCGCTTCTCGGGGCAACTAATGAAAAACTGTTTTTT. Its protein is CASSLALLGATNEKLFF.

The rearrangement uses TRBV5-1 and TRBJ2-2; either TRBD1 or TRBD2 may supply D (5 bases each). Germline assignment: CDR1 SGHRS and CDR2 YFSETQ. Trimming took off 1 base at V and 1 base at J, with 14 bases between the two ends. The CDR3 is 17 residues long. The CDR3 bases are TGCGCCAGCAGCTTGAGAGGGGCAGGGCGGAACACCGGGGAGCTGTTTTTT. Protein product: CASSLRGAGRNTGELFF.

This clonotype showed up many times. This sequence joins TRBV5-4 and TRBJ2-3; possibly TRBD2 for D (6 bases). CDR1 and CDR2 (germline): SGHNT, YYREEE (reference sequence). V was clipped by 6 bases and J by 4 bases, with 15 bases between them. CDR3 length: 14 residues. Here the CDR3 DNA reads TGTGCCAGCACCCCCCGCGGGGCCGCAGATACGCAGTATTTT. Translation gives CASTPRGAADTQYF.

This clonotype was picked up many times. This chain joins TRBV2 and TRBJ2-1; 9 bases agree with TRBD2. The CDR3 consists of 15 residues. V was clipped by 8 bases and J by 8 bases; unmatched bases: 13. Germline V gene lookup returns CDR1 SNHLY and CDR2 FYNNEI. The CDR3 DNA reads TGTGCCAGCGCAACGGGGCGGGGGGGCGTCTATGAGCAGTTCTTC. The encoded protein is CASATGRGGVYEQFF.

This clonotype occurred many times. J is TRBJ1-1 and V is TRBV6-5; no clear D. This CDR3 contains 13 residues. Germline CDR1 reads MNHEY; CDR2 reads SVGAGI. Trimming took 0 bases from V and 3 from J, leaving 5 bases between them. CDR3 in amino acids: CASSYSRYTEAFF. Here the CDR3 DNA reads TGTGCCAGCAGTTACTCTAGGTACACTGAAGCTTTCTTT.

This clonotype was seen repeatedly, ten times or more. The chain recombines TRBV12-3 or TRBV12-4 with TRBJ1-5; no firm D call. Trimming cost V 0 bases and J 0 bases, with 6 bases left between them. The CDR3 runs to 15 residues. For the CDR3, the DNA is TGTGCCAGCAGTTTAGCGCAGTATAGCAATCAGCCCCAGCATTTT. It is translated as CASSLAQYSNQPQHF.

This clonotype appeared many times. The chain joins TRBV12-3 or TRBV12-4 to TRBJ1-2; 12 bases are shared with TRBD1. This CDR3 is 16 amino acids long. The V and J ends lost 6 bases and 3 bases, in that order; junction bases with no gene match: 8. The CDR3 sequence is CASSRDRGLEDYGYTF. In DNA, the CDR3 is TGTGCCAGCAGCCGGGACAGGGGGCTCGAAGACTATGGCTACACCTTC.

With respect to this clonotype: A read error may be the cause here, since a much bigger clone is one base away. Since no conserved phenylalanine or tryptophan closes the CDR3, a read error is the likely cause. The V and J genes are TRBV5-1 and TRBJ1-1; D may be TRBD1 (6 bases). The CDR3 is 15 residues long. Trimming stripped 4 bases from V and 2 bases from J, with 15 bases between. Germline values: CDR1 SGHRS, CDR2 YFSETQ. CDR3 nucleotide sequence: TGCGCCAGCAGCGCCTGGACAGACTTAAACACTGAAGCTTTCCTT. Translating it yields CASSAWTDLNTEAFL.

This clonotype was counted only a few times. The genes are TRBV12-3 or TRBV12-4 and TRBJ1-5; no definite D call. The ends were cut back, 1 base at V and 4 bases at J, with 11 bases in the middle. The CDR3 is made up of 15 amino acids. The CDR3, as DNA: TGTGCCAGCAGTTTAGAAGGATCTAGGAATCAGCCCCAGCATTTT. Protein product: CASSLEGSRNQPQHF.

The sample holds many counts of this clonotype. The chain combines TRBV7-9 with TRBJ1-5; maybe TRBD1 (5 bases). CDR1 and CDR2 from the germline V gene are SEHNR and FQNEAQ (reference sequence). V gave up 2 bases and J gave up 9 bases, with 8 bases separating them. This CDR3 spans 12 amino acids. The CDR3 DNA reads as TGTGCCAGCAGCTTAAGCGGGGGGCCCCAGCATTTT. Encoded protein: CASSLSGGPQHF.

The V and J genes are TRBV6-2 or TRBV6-3 and TRBJ1-6; 8 bases fit TRBD1. CDR3 size: 15 residues. The V segment lost 7 bases and the J segment 8 bases; nucleotides outside the gene matches: 10. Germline V gene data show CDR1 as MNHEY and CDR2 as SVGEGT. The CDR3 region has the DNA TGTGCCAGCACCCCACAGGGGGTCATGCATTCACCCCTCCACTTT. Protein: CASTPQGVMHSPLHF.

The V gene is TRBV9, the J gene TRBJ2-3, with 8 positions matching TRBD2. V lost 4 bases and J lost 0; bases outside the gene matches: 13. The V gene's germline CDR1 is SGDLS and CDR2 YYNGEE. CDR3 size: 18 residues. This CDR3 is CASSPQEAGGVSTDTQYF. DNA of the CDR3: TGTGCCAGCAGCCCTCAAGAGGCGGGGGGTGTAAGCACAGATACGCAGTATTTT.

The rearrangement joins TRBV12-3 or TRBV12-4 to TRBJ2-2, with 9 bases matching TRBD1. V shed 7 bases and J 7 bases; nucleotides not matched to a gene: 10. The CDR3 has 15 residues. This CDR3 reads CASTPVGQGGGELFF. CDR3 bases: TGTGCCAGCACCCCGGTGGGACAGGGTGGCGGGGAGCTGTTTTTT.

This clonotype was detected only a few times. The V gene is TRBV10-3, the J gene TRBJ1-6; TRBD1 is a possible D gene (6 bases). V gave up 8 bases and J gave up 5 bases, with 16 bases separating them. Germline V gene data show CDR1 as ENHRY and CDR2 as SYGVKD. This CDR3 has 15 residues. CDR3 bases: TGTGCCATCGCGGGGGGGGCGCCAGATAATTCACCCCTCCACTTT. This gives the protein CAIAGGAPDNSPLHF.

In this sample, this clonotype turned up many times. This chain links TRBV7-6 with TRBJ2-1, with 10 nucleotides matching TRBD2. CDR3 length: 16 residues. Germline V gene lookup returns CDR1 SGHVS and CDR2 FNYEAQ. J was trimmed by 5 bases and V by 4 bases; bases with no gene match: 8. The CDR3 DNA follows: TGTGCCAGCAGCTCCCAGGAGCGGGGGGGCCACAATGAGCAGTTCTTC. It yields the protein CASSSQERGGHNEQFF.

The chain is built from TRBV6-5 and TRBJ2-4, with 11 positions matching TRBD2. This CDR3 is built from 15 residues. CDR1 MNHEY and CDR2 SVGAGI come from the germline V gene. The V segment lost 5 bases and the J segment 5 bases; nucleotides outside the gene matches: 5. CDR3 sequence reads: CASSLLAGVQNIQYF. The DNA for the CDR3 is TGTGCCAGCAGTCTACTAGCGGGGGTCCAAAACATTCAGTACTTC.

In this sample, this clonotype turned up a few times. J is TRBJ1-3 and V is TRBV5-1, with unresolved D. This CDR3 contains 14 residues. The V end was cut by 0 bases, the J end by 0 bases, with 4 bases between. Looked up from germline, CDR1 is SGHRS and CDR2 is YFSETQ. The DNA of the CDR3 is TGCGCCAGCAGCTTGGATTACTCTGGAAACACCATATATTTT. Translating it yields CASSLDYSGNTIYF. Supplemented by reference TRBV5-1 and TRBJ1-3, the full variable domain reads KAGVTQTPRYLIKTRGQQVTLSCSPISGHRSVSWYQQTPGQGLQFLFEYFSETQRNKGNFPGRFSGRQFSNSRSEMNVSTLELGDSALYLCASSLDYSGNTIYFGEGSWLTVV.

Turning to this clonotype: A read error may be the cause here, since a much bigger clone is one base away. The CDR3 DNA reads TGTGCCAGCAGCTTAGAGGGGTCCGGCACTGCAACTAATGAAAAACTGGTTTTT. It translates to CASSLEGSGTATNEKLVF. The genes are TRBV7-9 and TRBJ1-4; D is perhaps TRBD1 (5 bases). Germline-derived CDR1 and CDR2 are SEHNR and FQNEAQ (reference sequence). The CDR3 loop spans 18 amino acids.

In this sample, this clonotype turned up a few times. This chain connects TRBV6-2 or TRBV6-3 to TRBJ1-5; D not resolved. The CDR3 is 14 amino acids. Trimming removed 3 bases at V and 7 bases at J, with 13 bases between. Germline loops: CDR1 MNHEY, CDR2 SVGEGT. The CDR3 loop is CASSYDLLDQPQHF. In DNA form, the CDR3 reads TGTGCCAGCAGTTATGATCTCTTAGACCAGCCCCAGCATTTT.

There are many counts of this clonotype. The chain is built from TRBV28 and TRBJ2-7; D gene ambiguous. The V end was cut by 3 bases, the J end by 0 bases, with 12 bases between. CDR3 length: 15 amino acids. CDR1 and CDR2 (germline): MDHEN, SYDVKM. Here the CDR3 DNA reads TGTGCCAGCAGTTTGGGAAAAGGCCGCTCCTACGAGCAGTACTTC. Encoded protein: CASSLGKGRSYEQYF.

The chain combines TRBV19 with TRBJ1-1; 8 nucleotides agree with TRBD1. From germline, CDR1 is LNHDA and CDR2 SQIVND (reference sequence). Trimming cost V 3 bases and J 10 bases; bases outside gene matches: 4. The CDR3 spans 12 residues. DNA of the CDR3: TGTGCCAGTAGTATCCGGGACAGGCGAGCTTTCTTT. This translates into CASSIRDRRAFF. Full variable domain (remainder filled in from reference TRBV19 and TRBJ1-1): DGGITQSPKYLFRKEGQNVTLSCEQNLNHDAMYWYRQDPGQGLRLIYYSQIVNDFQKGDIAEGYSVSREKKESFPLTVTSAQKNPTAFYLCASSIRDRRAFFGQGTRLTVV.

The rearrangement uses TRBV19 and TRBJ1-1; no definite D call. The V gene lost 7 bases and the J gene lost 10 bases, with 13 bases spanning the gap. This CDR3 is built from 11 residues. CDR1 LNHDA and CDR2 SQIVND come from the germline V gene (reference sequence). For the CDR3, the DNA is TGTGCCAGTACCCGGGGAAGAGGAGCTTTCTTT. It translates to CASTRGRGAFF.

This sequence joins TRBV28 and TRBJ1-5, with TRBD1 as a possible D gene (6 bases). The germline V gene encodes CDR1 MDHEN and CDR2 SYDVKM. The CDR3 spans 15 residues. Trimming removed 6 bases at V and 0 bases at J, with 12 bases between. CDR3 nucleotides: TGTGCCAGCAGCAAGCAGGGGCCTAGCAATCAGCCCCAGCATTTT. It is translated as CASSKQGPSNQPQHF. Supplemented by reference TRBV28 and TRBJ1-5, the full variable domain reads DVKVTQSSRYLVKRTGEKVFLECVQDMDHENMFWYRQDPGLGLRLIYFSYDVKMKEKGDIPEGYSVSREKKERFSLILESASTNQTSMYLCASSKQGPSNQPQHFGDGTRLSIL.